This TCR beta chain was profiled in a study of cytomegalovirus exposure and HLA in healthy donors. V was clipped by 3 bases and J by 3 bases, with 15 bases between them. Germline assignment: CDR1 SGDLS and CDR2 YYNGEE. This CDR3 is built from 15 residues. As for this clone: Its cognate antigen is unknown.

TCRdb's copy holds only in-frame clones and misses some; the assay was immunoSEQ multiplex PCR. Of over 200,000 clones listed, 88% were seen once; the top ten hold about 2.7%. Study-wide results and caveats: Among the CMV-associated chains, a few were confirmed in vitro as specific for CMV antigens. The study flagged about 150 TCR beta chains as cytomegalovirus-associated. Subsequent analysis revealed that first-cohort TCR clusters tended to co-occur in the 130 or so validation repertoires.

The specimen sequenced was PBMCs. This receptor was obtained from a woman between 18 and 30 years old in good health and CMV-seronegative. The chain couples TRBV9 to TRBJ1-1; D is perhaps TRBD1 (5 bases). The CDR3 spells CASSEGTGRDTEAFF. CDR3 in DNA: TGTGCCAGCAGCGAGGGGACCGGGAGAGACACTGAAGCTTTCTTT.